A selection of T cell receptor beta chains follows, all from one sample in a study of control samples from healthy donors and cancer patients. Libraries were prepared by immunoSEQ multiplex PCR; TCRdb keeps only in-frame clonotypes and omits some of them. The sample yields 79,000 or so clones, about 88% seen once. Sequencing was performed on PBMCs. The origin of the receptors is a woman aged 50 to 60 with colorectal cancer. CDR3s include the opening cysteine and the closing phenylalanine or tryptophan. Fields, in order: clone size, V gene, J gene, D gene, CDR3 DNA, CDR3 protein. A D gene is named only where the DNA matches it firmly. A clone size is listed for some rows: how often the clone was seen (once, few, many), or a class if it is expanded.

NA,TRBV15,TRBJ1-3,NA,TGTGCCACCAGCAGAGATAGGACATCTGGAAACACCATATATTTT,CATSRDRTSGNTIYF
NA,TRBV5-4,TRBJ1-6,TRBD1,TGTGCCAGCAGCTTTTGCGCGGACAGGGGGCAAGATATGGATTCACCCCTCCACTTT,CASSFCADRGQDMDSPLHF
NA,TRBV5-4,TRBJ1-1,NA,TGTGCCAGCAGCTTGGCAGACCGGAACACTGAAGCTTTCTTT,CASSLADRNTEAFF
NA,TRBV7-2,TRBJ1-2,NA,TGTGCCAGCAGCTTCCGTGGACAGACCCGTAACTATGGCTACACCTTC,CASSFRGQTRNYGYTF
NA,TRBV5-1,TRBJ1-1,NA,TGCGCCAGCAGCTTATCTTGGGTTGTGCCTGAAGCTTTCTTT,CASSLSWVVPEAFF
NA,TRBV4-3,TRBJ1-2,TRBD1,TGCGCCAGCAGCCCGGACAGGCAGGGAGGCTACACCTTC,CASSPDRQGGYTF
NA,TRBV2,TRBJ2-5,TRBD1,TGTGCCAGCAGTTCTCCCCTGTCGTGGGCCGGGACAGAAGAAACGGAGACCCAGTACTTC,CASSSPLSWAGTEETETQYF
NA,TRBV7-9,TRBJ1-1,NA,TGTGCCAGCACCGGTCAGGGTTATCAAGCTTTCTTT,CASTGQGYQAFF
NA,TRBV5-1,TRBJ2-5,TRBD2,TGCGCCAGCAGCCCCTCGGGGGGGCTCCGGGAGACCCAGTACTTC,CASSPSGGLRETQYF
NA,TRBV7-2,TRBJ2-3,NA,TGTGCCAGCAGCTTAGCTAGCGGCACAGATACGCAGTATTTT,CASSLASGTDTQYF
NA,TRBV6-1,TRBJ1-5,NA,TGTGCCAGCAGTGAAGGTCAGGCCCAGCCCCAGCATTTT,CASSEGQAQPQHF
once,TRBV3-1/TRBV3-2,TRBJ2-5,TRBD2,TGTGCCAGCAGCCCTAAACTACTAGCGGGGGTTAGAGAGACCCAGTACTTC,CASSPKLLAGVRETQYF
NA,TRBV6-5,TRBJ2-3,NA,TGTGCCAGCAGCTTCTTAGATACGCAGTATTTT,CASSFLDTQYF
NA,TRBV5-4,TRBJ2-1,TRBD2,TGTGCCAGCAGCTTAAAGCGGGGGGCCCGGGATGAGCAGTTCTTC,CASSLKRGARDEQFF
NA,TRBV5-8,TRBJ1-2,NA,TGTGCCAGCAGTCGGGACGGAACCGTTTATGGCTACACCTTC,CASSRDGTVYGYTF
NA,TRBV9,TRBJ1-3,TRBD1,TGTGCCAGCAGCTCCCGGACAGGGGCTGGAAACACCATATATTTT,CASSSRTGAGNTIYF
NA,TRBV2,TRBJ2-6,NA,TGTGCTAGGGGGGACTCTGGGGCCAACGTCCTGACTTTC,CARGDSGANVLTF
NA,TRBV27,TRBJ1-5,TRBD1,TGTGCCAGCAGTTCCATGAGGGACAGGGGGCCAGGCAATCAGCCCCAGCATTTT,CASSSMRDRGPGNQPQHF
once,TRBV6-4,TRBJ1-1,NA,TGTGCCAGCAGTGCCTCGGACAGGAACACTGAAGCTTTCTTT,CASSASDRNTEAFF
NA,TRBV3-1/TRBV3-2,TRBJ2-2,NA,TGTGCCAGCAGCCCGAACGGGGGAACCGGGGAGCTGTTTTTT,CASSPNGGTGELFF
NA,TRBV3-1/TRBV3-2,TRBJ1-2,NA,TGTGCCAGCAGCCAAGAGGGGTATGGCTACACCTTC,CASSQEGYGYTF
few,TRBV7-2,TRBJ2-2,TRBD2,TGTGCCAGCAGCTCCTTCGGGGGGGCGGCCGGGGAGCTGTTTTTT,CASSSFGGAAGELFF
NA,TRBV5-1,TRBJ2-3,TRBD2,TGCGCCCGCAGCTTGGCCGCGGGGGGGACAGATACGCAGTATTTT,CARSLAAGGTDTQYF
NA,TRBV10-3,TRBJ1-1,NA,TGTGCCATCAGTGGCGGGTTCCTGAAAGCGAACACTGAAGCTTTCTTT,CAISGGFLKANTEAFF